The rows below give T cell receptor beta chains drawn from one sample of a study of OX40 agonist ivuxolimab in advanced cancers. The assay was immunoSEQ multiplex PCR, and TCRdb's table has in-frame clones only and misses some. The repertoire consists of tens of thousands of clones, with around four fifths occurring once and the leading ten covering roughly 5.4%. The sequences come from CD4+ or CD8+ T cells sorted from blood, collected in a trial of the OX40 agonist ivuxolimab. These receptors were obtained from an adult with an advanced solid tumor such as melanoma, head and neck, liver or kidney cancer. Each CDR3 is given with its conserved first and last residue. D genes are given only for firm matches. Not all rows give a size; the values are once, few, many and, for expanded clones, a class.

clone_size	v_call	j_call	d_call	cdr3_aa	cdr3_nt
once	TRBV9	TRBJ2-5	NA	CASNSVARGPGETQYF	TGTGCCAGCAACAGTGTGGCTAGGGGTCCCGGGGAGACCCAGTACTTC
many	TRBV27	TRBJ2-2	NA	CASSLSGRTKSTGELFF	TGTGCCAGCAGTTTATCCGGCCGAACTAAGTCCACCGGGGAGCTGTTTTTT
NA	TRBV11-2	TRBJ1-2	NA	CASSLRSRGVGYGYTF	TGTGCCAGCAGCTTAAGGTCCAGGGGAGTGGGCTATGGCTACACCTTC
NA	TRBV19	TRBJ2-4	NA	CASTGGWSKNIQYF	TGTGCCAGTACCGGGGGTTGGTCCAAAAACATTCAGTACTTC
NA	TRBV30	TRBJ1-3	NA	CAWRNYGDTIYF	TGTGCCTGGAGGAACTACGGCGACACCATATATTTT
NA	TRBV7-2	TRBJ2-3	NA	CASARWDTQYF	TGTGCCAGCGCTCGTTGGGATACGCAGTATTTT
NA	TRBV19	TRBJ1-4	NA	CASKGGRREANEKLFF	TGTGCCAGTAAGGGTGGACGGCGGGAGGCTAATGAAAAACTGTTTTTT
NA	TRBV28	TRBJ1-1	NA	CASSSTGMTDTEAFF	TGTGCCAGCAGTTCCACAGGGATGACGGACACTGAAGCTTTCTTT
once	TRBV6-5	TRBJ1-2	NA	CASSAYSGGTYGYTF	TGTGCCAGCAGTGCGTACTCTGGAGGCACCTATGGCTACACCTTC
NA	TRBV5-3	TRBJ1-2	NA	CARTAGDDTF	TGTGCCAGAACTGCGGGAGACGACACCTTC
once	TRBV30	TRBJ2-7	NA	CAWTEGNYEQYF	TGTGCCTGGACAGAGGGCAACTACGAGCAGTACTTC
NA	TRBV28	TRBJ2-7	TRBD1	CASSFGGTGGYEQYF	TGTGCCAGCAGTTTCGGAGGGACAGGGGGCTACGAGCAGTACTTC
NA	TRBV7-6	TRBJ1-2	NA	CASSLGAGGRYGYTF	TGTGCCAGCAGCTTAGGGGCAGGTGGGCGCTATGGCTACACCTTC
NA	TRBV6-1	TRBJ1-6	NA	CASSQGGSPLHF	TGTGCCAGCAGCCAGGGAGGATCACCCCTCCACTTT
NA	TRBV4-2	TRBJ1-2	TRBD1	CASSQDKVGQGAVYGYTF	TGTGCCAGCAGCCAAGACAAAGTGGGACAGGGGGCAGTCTATGGCTACACCTTC
NA	TRBV2	TRBJ1-2	NA	CASNPLSDYGYTF	TGTGCCAGCAACCCCCTCTCGGACTATGGCTACACCTTC
NA	TRBV6-1	TRBJ2-7	NA	CASRWTADEQYF	TGTGCCAGCCGTTGGACAGCTGACGAGCAGTACTTC
NA	TRBV7-8	TRBJ2-3	TRBD1	CASSRRDRGYTQYF	TGTGCCAGCAGCCGCCGGGACAGGGGTTATACGCAGTATTTT
NA	TRBV2	TRBJ1-2	NA	CASSDWTEDYGYTF	TGTGCCAGCAGTGATTGGACAGAAGATTATGGCTACACCTTC